This TCR beta chain was identified during a study of cytomegalovirus exposure and HLA in healthy donors. Study-wide points: In vitro data verified a few CMV-associated chains as specific for CMV antigens. A further, later analysis showed that HLA-associated TCR beta chains (compared with equally common others) were more clonally expanded. Earlier results showed most TCR beta V segments being productive about 87% or about 30% of the time.

It was with 60 Vbeta and 13 Jbeta primers that the PCR ran. Here immunoSEQ multiplex PCR was the method, and the copy in TCRdb shows in-frame clones only, minus some. The sample records some 100,000 clones, more than 65% being singletons. CDR1 and CDR2 (germline): SSHAT, FNYEAQ (reference sequence). The CDR3 extends over 15 amino acids. This clone has more than one count but fewer than ten. Its antigen is undetermined. Germline and junction disagree at one end, which may indicate a read error. This chain joins TRBV7-7 and TRBJ2-5, with 14 positions matching TRBD2. Material for sequencing was PBMCs. The TCR sequence derives from a woman aged 18-29 years in good health and CMV-seropositive. CDR3 sequence: CASSPGLAGEETQYF. In DNA, the CDR3 is TGTGCTAGCAGTCCGGGACTAGCGGGAGAAGAGACCCAGTACTTC.